The 17 T cell receptor beta chains in this list originate from one sample, sequenced in a study of blood T cell repertoires in COVID-19. The repertoire was sequenced with immunoSEQ multiplex PCR; TCRdb's copy has only in-frame clones and lacks some. The sample contains some 200,000 clones, around 89% of which appear only once. The sample comprised peripheral blood. The receptors were gathered from a middle-aged man with active or convalescent COVID-19.

The V and J genes are TRBV12-5 and TRBJ2-3; 10 bases line up with TRBD2. The CDR3 contains 17 residues. V shed 2 bases, J shed 3 bases, and the junction held 8 bases outside the gene matches. Germline CDR1 and CDR2: LGHNT and FRNRAP. As DNA, the CDR3 is TGTGCTAGTGGTTTGCCCCTACTAGCGGGAATTACAGATACGCAGTATTTT. Protein sequence: CASGLPLLAGITDTQYF.

This chain links TRBV3-1 (or the pseudogene TRBV3-2) with TRBJ1-3; TRBD1 is a possible D gene (6 bases). The CDR3 spans 16 residues. Germline CDR1 reads LGHDT; CDR2 reads YNNKEL (reference sequence). V lost 7 bases and J lost 2, with 18 bases in between. CDR3 sequence reads: CASKLYVQGAGNTIYF. The DNA for the CDR3 is TGTGCCAGCAAACTTTACGTACAGGGCGCTGGAAACACCATATATTTT.

This chain uses TRBV7-9 with TRBJ1-6; perhaps TRBD1 as D (5 bases). CDR1 is SEHNR and CDR2 is FQNEAQ in the germline V gene (reference sequence). V lost 1 base to trimming and J lost 7 bases, with 11 bases between them. This CDR3 has 15 amino acids. The DNA of the CDR3 is TGTGCCAGCAGCTTAGGGCAGGGAGGGAATTCACCCCTCCACTTT. Residues: CASSLGQGGNSPLHF.

V is TRBV13 and J is TRBJ1-2; 10 bases map to TRBD1. Trimming cost V 5 bases and J 8 bases; bases outside gene matches: 11. Germline assignment: CDR1 PRHDT and CDR2 FYEKMQ (reference sequence). The CDR3 has 15 residues. CDR3 nucleotide sequence: TGTGCCAGCAGCCCACGGGGACAGGGGTTTGAAGGCTACACCTTC. Translated: CASSPRGQGFEGYTF.

The V call is TRBV24-1, the J call TRBJ2-2, with a possible D match to TRBD1 (6 bases). Germline loops: CDR1 KGHDR, CDR2 SFDVKD. The CDR3 sequence is 14 residues long. Deletions cut 3 bases from V and 5 bases from J, with 9 bases between. For the CDR3, the DNA is TGTGCCACCAGTGATCCCGGGACAACCGGGGAGCTGTTTTTT. Its protein product is CATSDPGTTGELFF.

This chain joins TRBV6-5 and TRBJ2-7; tentative D call: TRBD1 (6 bases). The ends were cut back, 0 bases at V and 4 bases at J, with 10 bases in the middle. CDR1 and CDR2 from the germline V gene are MNHEY and SVGAGI. The CDR3 runs 14 residues. The CDR3 loop reads CASSYSTGIYEQYF. CDR3 bases: TGTGCCAGCAGTTACTCGACAGGAATATACGAGCAGTACTTC.

This chain connects TRBV2 to TRBJ2-2; a possible D gene is TRBD1 (5 bases). Trimming took 7 bases from V and 3 from J, leaving 18 bases between them. Germline lookup yields CDR1 SNHLY and CDR2 FYNNEI. The CDR3 covers 16 residues. The CDR3 DNA follows: TGTGCCAGCATTTCGGCAGGGTCTATGCACACCGGGGAGCTGTTTTTT. Translation gives CASISAGSMHTGELFF. Full variable domain (missing parts from reference TRBV2 and TRBJ2-2): EPEVTQTPSHQVTQMGQEVILRCVPISNHLYFYWYRQILGQKVEFLVSFYNNEISEKSEIFDDQFSVERPDGSNFTLKIRSTKLEDSAMYFCASISAGSMHTGELFFGEGSRLTVL.

The V gene is TRBV6-5, the J gene TRBJ1-3; unclear D gene. Germline CDR1 is MNHEY and CDR2 is SVGAGI. CDR3 length equals 15 residues. V lost 10 bases and J 0 bases, leaving 16 bases between the germline ends. The CDR3 region has the DNA TGTGCCACGCTGAGCTGGGGAGTCTCTGGAAACACCATATATTTT. Protein sequence: CATLSWGVSGNTIYF.

The chain couples TRBV7-6 to TRBJ2-7; 13 nucleotides agree with TRBD2. The germline CDR1 and CDR2 sequences are SGHVS and FNYEAQ. V shed 5 bases and J 5 bases; nucleotides not matched to a gene: 6. This CDR3 is built from 15 residues. Here the CDR3 reads CASSPRLAGGDEQYF. The CDR3 nucleotides are TGTGCCAGCAGCCCTAGACTAGCGGGGGGCGACGAGCAGTACTTC.

The chain joins TRBV4-1 to TRBJ1-2; TRBD1 matches 10 bases. CDR1 is MGHRA and CDR2 is YSYEKL in the germline V gene. J lost 3 bases, V lost 5 bases, and 3 bases had no gene match. The CDR3 loop spans 14 amino acids. This CDR3 is CASSSGTGDYGYTF. CDR3 nucleotides: TGCGCCAGCAGCTCCGGGACAGGGGACTATGGCTACACCTTC.

The V and J genes are TRBV29-1 and TRBJ1-2, with a tentative D call TRBD1 (5 bases). CDR3 length: 10 residues. The germline V gene encodes CDR1 SQVTM and CDR2 ANQGSEA. With 1 base removed from V and 8 bases from J, the gap between germline ends came to 5 bases. The CDR3 loop is CSVEGGGYTF. CDR3 coding DNA: TGCAGCGTTGAAGGGGGCGGCTACACCTTC.

The V call is TRBV6-5, the J call TRBJ1-1; 7 bases match TRBD1. Trimming cost V 6 bases and J 3 bases; bases outside gene matches: 4. This CDR3 is built from 13 residues. The germline gives CDR1 MNHEY, CDR2 SVGAGI. CDR3 sequence: CASRNRGHTEAFF. CDR3 in DNA: TGTGCCAGCAGGAACAGGGGCCACACTGAAGCTTTCTTT.

V gene TRBV6-1 combines with J gene TRBJ2-3; 8 bases are a match to TRBD2. CDR3 length: 14 residues. The ends lost 3 bases at V and 4 bases at J; junction bases unmatched: 3. Germline V CDR1 and CDR2: MNHNS, SASEGT. In DNA, the CDR3 is TGTGCCAGCAGTGACGGGACTAGGGCAGATACGCAGTATTTT. Translation: CASSDGTRADTQYF.

The V call is TRBV6-1, the J call TRBJ1-1; D call uncertain. The germline V gene encodes CDR1 MNHNS and CDR2 SASEGT. There are 15 residues in the CDR3. V lost 2 bases, J lost 0 bases, and 10 bases lay in between. CDR3 sequence reads: CASSEKPWLNTEAFF. CDR3 sequence (DNA): TGTGCCAGCAGTGAAAAGCCATGGTTGAACACTGAAGCTTTCTTT.

This rearrangement joins TRBV11-3 to TRBJ1-1; no definite D call. The V end lost 4 bases, the J end lost 5 bases, and 11 bases lay between the germline ends. The CDR3 is 13 residues long. The germline gives CDR1 SGHNT, CDR2 YENEEA. CDR3 region: CASSSPRGTEAFF. In nucleotides, the CDR3 is TGTGCCAGCAGCTCCCCGCGAGGTACTGAAGCTTTCTTT.

In this sample, this clone turned up a few times. The chain combines TRBV7-2 with TRBJ1-2, with D possibly TRBD1 on 5 matching bases. Germline-derived CDR1 and CDR2 are SGHTA and FQGNSA. This CDR3 is 15 amino acids long. The V end lost 4 bases, the J end lost 4 bases, and 16 bases lay between the germline ends. The CDR3 sequence is CASSSGRGIVYGYTF. CDR3 DNA sequence: TGTGCCAGCAGCTCCGGCCGGGGGATCGTCTATGGCTACACCTTC. The full variable domain, rest sourced from reference TRBV7-2 and TRBJ1-2, is GAGVSQSPSNKVTEKGKDVELRCDPISGHTALYWYRQSLGQGLEFLIYFQGNSAPDKSGLPSDRFSAERTGGSVSTLTIQRTQQEDSAVYLCASSSGRGIVYGYTFGSGTRLTVV.

The J gene is TRBJ1-1, the V gene TRBV12-3 or TRBV12-4; D unresolved. V was cut by 3 bases and J by 1 base, with 6 bases left in between. The CDR3 length is 13 residues. The CDR3 nucleotides are TGTGCCAGCAGTTTCGAGGAGAACACTGAAGCTTTCTTT. Residues: CASSFEENTEAFF.